This T cell receptor (beta chain) is from a study of cytomegalovirus exposure and HLA in healthy donors. About the study: It was reported in a later analysis that the approximately 120 validation repertoires used the same platform as the 550 to 850 first-cohort repertoires. Whole-study results and caveats: Reports described diagnosis of cytomegalovirus status by the classifier as highly specific and sensitive. Rare TCR sequences predominated, though certain public TCRs were found in many donors.

The data were produced by immunoSEQ multiplex PCR, yet TCRdb's version contains in-frame clones alone and is incomplete. The sample lists 200,000 or so clones, 87% seen once, with 2% to 2.5% in the top ten. The length of the CDR3 is 15 residues. Germline V gene sequence: CDR1 SGHVS, CDR2 FQNEAQ. V was pared by 3 bases and J by 1 base, with 6 bases of the junction left unmatched. With respect to this clone: What it binds is unknown.

The sequencing input was PBMCs. The sequence came from a woman aged 18-29 years in good health and CMV-seropositive. The chain links TRBV7-8 to TRBJ2-7, with TRBD2 matching 7 bases. CDR3 amino acids: CASSFIERGSYEQYF. The CDR3 DNA is TGTGCCAGCAGCTTCATAGAGCGGGGTTCCTACGAGCAGTACTTC.